This TCR beta chain derives from a study of response to subunit inactivated influenza vaccine. General study findings and limits: There was a suggestion from the authors that each seasonal influenza vaccination recruits few new T cells.

TCRdb used MiXCR to reprocess the RT-PCR reads, holding one entry per CDR3 protein. The repertoire includes roughly 500,000 distinct CDR3 sequences, about 17% of them detected once, and less than 4% sits in the top ten. Notes on this clonotype: Its antigen is as yet unknown.

This CDR3 region has 11 residues. The germline CDR1 and CDR2 sequences are SQVTM and ANQGSEA. Trimming removed 4 bases at V and 13 bases at J, with 16 bases between. This chain uses TRBV29-1 with TRBJ1-2, with a possible D match to TRBD1 (6 bases). Sequences were derived from CD4+ T cells sorted from PBMCs, sampled about 23 months after vaccination. This clonotype was obtained from a man between 50 and 70 years old who received an inactivated influenza vaccine. The CDR3 sequence: CSVVEGDTRTF. CDR3 DNA sequence: TGCAGCGTTGTGGAGGGGGACACCCGCACCTTC.